This T cell receptor (beta chain) was sequenced in a study of blood T cell repertoires in COVID-19. About the research overall: The United States, Italy and Spain supplied acute and convalescent COVID-19 samples.

V gave up 2 bases and J gave up 7 bases; unmatched junction bases: 5. This CDR3 is built from 14 residues. From germline, CDR1 is MNHEY and CDR2 SMNVEV (reference sequence). Measured with immunoSEQ multiplex PCR; TCRdb has only the in-frame clones, and not every one. This sample has some 500,000 clones, with roughly 89% found just once. The chain combines TRBV27 with TRBJ2-3, with 8 bases fitting TRBD1. The source of this sequence is a woman between 45 and 60 years old with COVID-19, enrolled during active disease. Sequencing was carried out using peripheral blood. CDR3 protein: CASSLQGAGYTQYF. CDR3 nucleotide sequence: TGTGCCAGCAGTTTACAGGGGGCAGGGTATACGCAGTATTTT.